Shown below are 30 T cell receptor beta chains from a single sample sequenced in a study of tumor and adjacent non-tumor tissue in lung cancer. TCRbeta libraries were built with three rounds of nested PCR, modified from ARM-PCR. TCRdb called the multiplex PCR reads again in MiXCR, with one record for every CDR3 protein. The sample lists over 80,000 distinct CDR3 sequences, more than 75% seen once, with about a fifth in the top ten. The template was RNA from unsorted bulk tissue. The normal lung tissue was taken more than 3 cm from the tumor edge. Sequencing was carried out using distant non-tumor lung tissue. The origin of the receptors is a woman aged 50 to 60 with non-small cell lung cancer.

A word on this clonotype: One junction end does not reproduce the germline sequence, and a read error may be involved. The chain recombines TRBV6-5 with TRBJ1-2; TRBD1 is a possible D gene (5 bases). CDR1 and CDR2 (germline): MNHEY, SVGAGI. The CDR3 is 13 residues long. The CDR3 region is CSSRAETNHGYTF. CDR3 bases: TGTTCCAGCAGGGCCGAGACAAATCATGGCTACACCTTC.

The chain has TRBV12-3 or TRBV12-4 and TRBJ2-1; 7 bases map to TRBD1. This CDR3 has 17 residues. Trimming removed 4 bases from V and 11 bases from J; junction bases left unmatched: 20. CDR3 coding DNA: TGTGCCAGCAGTTACCAACCGACAGGGCCCCAGTCAAATAAGCAGTTCTTC. This encodes CASSYQPTGPQSNKQFF.

The genes are TRBV10-2 and TRBJ2-1; 13 bases align to TRBD2. This CDR3 has 16 residues. CDR1 is WSHSY, CDR2 SAAADI, per germline. The V segment lost 5 bases and the J segment 11 bases; nucleotides outside the gene matches: 12. CDR3 nucleotide sequence: TGCGCCAGCAGTAATACCGGGACTAGCGGGACCGATAAGCAGTTCTTC. Its protein product is CASSNTGTSGTDKQFF.

This clonotype has only a few counts. This sequence may be a read error, since a much larger clone differs from it by one base. The V and J genes are TRBV7-9 and TRBJ1-2; no definite D call. The CDR3 covers 15 residues. V shed 1 base and J shed 7 bases, with 16 bases lying between them. In germline, CDR1 is SEHNR, CDR2 FQNEAQ (reference sequence). The CDR3 coding sequence is TGTGCCAGCAGCTTAGATGCCGGATCGCTGGGTGGCTACACCTTC. It codes for CASSLDAGSLGGYTF. The full variable domain, its missing parts supplied by reference TRBV7-9 and TRBJ1-2, is DTGVSQNPRHKITKRGQNVTFRCDPISEHNRLYWYRQTLGQGPEFLTYFQNEAQLEKSRLLSDRFSAERPKGSFSTLEIQRTEQGDSAMYLCASSLDAGSLGGYTFGSGTRLTVV.

Comments on this clonotype: The junction does not match germline at one end; this may be a read error. The rearrangement uses TRBV19 and TRBJ2-6, with D possibly TRBD1 on 5 matching bases. This CDR3 has 16 amino acids. Germline V gene sequence: CDR1 LNHDA, CDR2 SQIVND (reference sequence). For the CDR3, the DNA is TGTGCCAGTTGTGGGGCCACACGCTCTAGGGCCAACGTCCTGACTTTC. This translates into CASCGATRSRANVLTF.

V is TRBV10-1 and J is TRBJ2-5; the D is unclear. Per germline, CDR1 WNHNN and CDR2 SYGVQD (reference sequence). The CDR3 totals 12 residues. CDR3 sequence: CVKPTMRETQYF. CDR3 in DNA: TGCGTTAAACCCACCATGAGAGAGACCCAGTACTTC.

This clonotype was detected ten times or more. The V gene is TRBV24-1, the J gene TRBJ2-3; 9 bases match TRBD2. The V segment lost 5 bases and the J segment 2 bases; nucleotides outside the gene matches: 7. Germline CDR1 KGHDR, CDR2 SFDVKD. The CDR3 is 16 residues long. The CDR3, as DNA: TGTGCCACCAGTGCCGTTATAGCGGGAGACACAGATACGCAGTATTTT. It is translated as CATSAVIAGDTDTQYF.

This clonotype was seen many times. The rearrangement joins TRBV4-1 to TRBJ2-7; 10 bases are shared with TRBD1. Germline CDR1 and CDR2: MGHRA and YSYEKL. The CDR3 runs 16 residues. J was trimmed by 3 bases and V by 4 bases; bases with no gene match: 9. CDR3 in amino acids: CASSPFRDRGIYEQYF. CDR3 in DNA: TGCGCCAGCAGCCCCTTCCGGGACAGGGGTATCTACGAGCAGTACTTC.

About this clonotype: Given the absence of the conserved phenylalanine or tryptophan at the CDR3 end, a read error is likely. The chain is built from TRBV11-3 and TRBJ2-7; D might be TRBD1 (5 bases). Deletions cut 9 bases from V and 6 bases from J, with 15 bases between. In germline, CDR1 is SGHNT, CDR2 YENEEA. The CDR3 has 12 residues. The CDR3: CASSQGNGEQYL. DNA for the CDR3: TGTGCCAGTAGCCAGGGTAACGGCGAGCAGTACCTC.

About this clonotype: A read error may produce the germline difference seen at one junction end. The rearrangement joins TRBV12-3 or TRBV12-4 to TRBJ2-7; D is unclear. The CDR3 is made up of 14 amino acids. For the CDR3, the DNA is TGTGCTAGCAGTCCTTTCCGTAGCTCCTACGAGCAGTACTTC. Amino acids: CASSPFRSSYEQYF.

This clonotype was seen more than once but under ten times. This likely comes from a read error, as the CDR3 has no conserved phenylalanine or tryptophan at its end. The chain joins TRBV6-1 to TRBJ2-3, with TRBD2 matching over 8 bases. The V gene's germline CDR1 is MNHNS and CDR2 SASEGT. V was clipped by 2 bases and J by 2 bases; unmatched bases: 18. This CDR3 contains 20 residues. CDR3 region: CASSEIPWESGRPNTDTQYL. The CDR3 DNA follows: TGTGCCAGCAGTGAAATTCCGTGGGAGAGCGGGAGACCAAACACAGATACGCAGTATCTT.

About this clonotype itself: This may arise from a read error, as a much more abundant clone is one base away. This sequence joins TRBV20-1 and TRBJ2-7; D may be TRBD1 or TRBD2 (5 bases each). CDR1 is DFQATT and CDR2 is SNEGSKA in the germline V gene (reference sequence). The CDR3 length is 14 residues. Trimming cost V 6 bases and J 6 bases, with 21 bases left between them. DNA of the CDR3: TGCAGTGCAGGGGCCGGGACCAAGGGAACCGAGCAGTACTTC. Translated: CSAGAGTKGTEQYF.

Comment on this clonotype: The junction and the germline gene differ at one end; a read error may be behind it. The chain combines TRBV11-2 with TRBJ1-3; the D is unclear. CDR3 length: 15 amino acids. Per the germline V gene, CDR1 is SGHAT and CDR2 is FQNNGV. In DNA, the CDR3 is TGTGCCAGCAGCGCAGGCTTGAGCTCTGAAAACACCATATATTTT. Amino acids: CASSAGLSSENTIYF.

A single count supports this clonotype. One junction end disagrees with the germline gene, perhaps due to a read error. The V and J genes are TRBV6-5 and TRBJ2-7; TRBD1 aligns across 10 bases. The germline V gene encodes CDR1 MNHEY and CDR2 SVGAGI. This CDR3 region has 16 residues. For the CDR3, the DNA is TGTGCCAGCACCAAAAACCCCGGGACAGGGGCCTGTGAGCGGTACTTC. Translating it yields CASTKNPGTGACERYF.

Of note for this clonotype: A junction end diverges from the germline sequence, so it may reflect a read error. The gene calls are TRBV29-1 and TRBJ1-1; D gene uncertain. CDR3 length: 12 residues. Germline V CDR1 and CDR2: SQVTM, ANQGSEA. The CDR3: CSVGPGVTEAFF. CDR3 coding DNA: TGCAGCGTTGGGCCTGGGGTCACTGAAGCTTTTTTT.

This clonotype was found a few times. The CDR3 bases are TGTGCCGGGGAAAGGAAGCAGCGGGGACCCTTCTACGAGCAGTACTTC. Amino acid sequence: CAGERKQRGPFYEQYF. The chain combines TRBV7-8 with TRBJ2-7; 7 bases match TRBD2. Germline V gives CDR1 SGHVS, CDR2 FQNEAQ. The V gene end was trimmed by 11 bases and the J gene end by 3 bases; junction bases not matched to a gene: 19. This CDR3 has 16 residues.

This clonotype was recorded a few times. For the CDR3, the DNA is TGTGCCAGCGGAGTGGGTGTTTACAATGAGCAGTTCTTC. Encoded protein: CASGVGVYNEQFF. The chain carries TRBV11-2 and TRBJ2-1, with D hard to call. The V end was cut by 8 bases, the J end by 4 bases, with 12 bases between. Germline V gene lookup returns CDR1 SGHAT and CDR2 FQNNGV. This CDR3 region has 13 residues.

Concerning this clonotype itself: A read error may account for a junction end that differs from germline. The chain joins TRBV7-9 to TRBJ1-1, with a tentative D call TRBD1 (6 bases). Germline CDR1 reads SEHNR; CDR2 reads FQNEAQ (reference sequence). The CDR3 consists of 16 residues. CDR3 in DNA: TGTGTCAGCAGCCAATCCGGGGGCGGCGCGAACACTGAAGCTTTCTTT. Protein product: CVSSQSGGGANTEAFF.

This chain links TRBV7-3 with TRBJ2-3; 11 nucleotides line up with TRBD2. There are 16 residues in the CDR3. With 3 bases clipped from V and 8 bases from J, the junction kept 10 bases outside the gene matches. The germline gives CDR1 SGHTA, CDR2 FQGTGA. In DNA, the CDR3 is TGTGCCAGCAGCTTTTCCGGGACTAGCGGTCGAGTTACGCAGTATTTT. Translation: CASSFSGTSGRVTQYF. The whole variable domain, remainder taken from reference TRBV7-3 and TRBJ2-3, is GAGVSQTPSNKVTEKGKYVELRCDPISGHTALYWYRQSLGQGPEFLIYFQGTGAADDSGLPNDRFFAVRPEGSVSTLKIQRTERGDSAVYLCASSFSGTSGRVTQYFGPGTRLTVL.

To note about this clonotype: Sequence at one end of the junction differs from germline and may be a read error. J is TRBJ2-1 and V is TRBV5-4; 8 bases line up with TRBD2. Germline CDR1 SGHNT, CDR2 YYREEE (reference sequence). The CDR3 loop spans 14 amino acids. DNA for the CDR3: TGTGCCAGCAATAGCGGGGTGAGCTACAATGAGCAGTTCTTT. Translation gives CASNSGVSYNEQFF.

As concerns this clonotype: Relative to the germline gene, one junction end is altered; a read error may explain this. V is TRBV29-1 and J is TRBJ2-7; tentative D call: TRBD2 (6 bases). The CDR3 covers 12 residues. Per germline, CDR1 SQVTM and CDR2 ANQGSEA. The CDR3 sequence is CRVEDRGREQYF. For the CDR3, the DNA is TGCAGGGTTGAAGATCGGGGGAGGGAGCAGTACTTC.

This clonotype has only one observation. One end of the junction does not line up with germline, which may come from a read error. V is TRBV4-2 and J is TRBJ2-5; 7 nucleotides match TRBD2. The CDR3 covers 15 residues. The germline gives CDR1 LGHNA, CDR2 YNFKEQ. CDR3 amino acids: CTSSKVTGGQETQYF. The DNA of the CDR3 is TGTACCAGCAGCAAGGTTACGGGAGGACAAGAGACCCAGTACTTC.

As to this clonotype: This is likely a read error, given that the CDR3 carries no conserved phenylalanine or tryptophan at its end. The rearrangement uses TRBV4-1 and TRBJ2-3; TRBD2 aligns across 10 bases. Germline V lookup: CDR1 MGHRA, CDR2 YSYEKL. The CDR3 has 14 amino acids. The CDR3 here is CAISQGLAVDTQYL. CDR3 nucleotide sequence: TGCGCCATCAGCCAAGGACTAGCGGTAGATACGCAGTATCTT.

As for this clonotype: A clone one base away is much larger, so this may be a read error. The chain has TRBV27 and TRBJ2-7; TRBD1 agrees at 12 bases. The germline CDR1 and CDR2 sequences are MNHEY and SMNVEV (reference sequence). This CDR3 contains 14 residues. CDR3 residues: CAISSWDRGREQYF. The CDR3 region has the DNA TGTGCCATCAGTTCGTGGGACAGGGGGCGCGAGCAGTACTTC.

Regarding this clonotype: Mismatch with germline at one junction end may stem from a read error. This chain uses TRBV29-1 with TRBJ1-2; unclear D gene. This CDR3 has 11 residues. Per germline, CDR1 SQVTM and CDR2 ANQGSEA. The CDR3 bases are TGCATCGTTGGGAAGACAAAAGACTACACCTTC. Encoded protein: CIVGKTKDYTF. Based on the CDR3 plus reference TRBV29-1 and TRBJ1-2, the full variable domain is SAVISQKPSRDICQRGTSLTIQCQVDSQVTMMFWYRQQPGQSLTLIATANQGSEATYESGFVIDKFPISRPNLTFSTLTVSNMSPEDSSIYLCIVGKTKDYTFGSGTRLTVV.

The chain carries TRBV11-2 and TRBJ2-7; 8 positions match TRBD2. J gave up 10 bases and V 4 bases, and 15 bases lay outside the gene matches. Germline V gives CDR1 SGHAT, CDR2 FQNNGV. The CDR3 sequence is 15 residues long. DNA of the CDR3: TGTGCCAGCAGCTCCCCGGGGGGGTGGGAGTTCGATCAGTACTTC. It yields the protein CASSSPGGWEFDQYF.

The chain has TRBV10-2 and TRBJ2-1; D is perhaps TRBD2 (6 bases). Trimming took off 0 bases at V and 1 base at J, with 13 bases between the two ends. Germline V CDR1 and CDR2: WSHSY, SAAADI. This CDR3 is built from 17 residues. The CDR3 spells CASSESRGNPSYNEQFF. In nucleotides, the CDR3 is TGCGCCAGCAGTGAGTCGCGGGGTAATCCTTCCTACAATGAGCAGTTCTTC.

This clonotype was counted only a few times. Since a much larger clone is just one base distant, this may be a read error. The V call is TRBV24-1, the J call TRBJ2-5, with 8 positions matching TRBD2. J lost 2 bases, V lost 1 base, and 5 bases had no gene match. The CDR3 covers 16 residues. The germline CDR1 and CDR2 sequences are KGHDR and SFDVKD. CDR3 DNA: TGTGCCACCAGTGATTTTAGCGGGATGATGCAAGAGACCCAGTACTTC. Translated, it gives CATSDFSGMMQETQYF.

Worth noting for this clonotype: This CDR3 is missing its conserved last phenylalanine or tryptophan, likely due to a read error. The chain couples TRBV12-3 or TRBV12-4 to TRBJ2-1; D remains ambiguous. The CDR3 consists of 15 residues. In DNA, the CDR3 is TGTGCCAGCAGTTTAGTCTCGGGTAACTACAATGAACAGTTCTTA. Residues: CASSLVSGNYNEQFL.

With respect to this clonotype: Sequence at one end of the junction differs from germline and may be a read error. V is TRBV4-2 and J is TRBJ2-7; D gene uncertain. Germline loops: CDR1 LGHNA, CDR2 YNFKEQ. This CDR3 has 16 residues. DNA of the CDR3: TGTGCCAGCACCCATGCAGTAGAGGCGGTCCCCTACGGGCAGTACTTT. Its protein is CASTHAVEAVPYGQYF.